The clone carrying this T cell receptor (beta chain) was found once. The authors' processing: Cell counts per sample came from amplifying reference gene primers. Using immunoSEQ multiplex PCR, the repertoire was profiled, and TCRdb retains in-frame clones only, with some absent. V, J and clone size were drawn from that table, and D and trimming were deduced from the DNA. Of approximately 120,000 clones in the sample, around 82% were seen once. Germline assignment: CDR1 MNHEY and CDR2 SVGAGI. V shed 9 bases and J shed 6 bases, with 12 bases lying between them. The CDR3 length is 12 residues. This record comes from a study of blood T cell repertoires in COVID-19. For the study at large: Whether acute or convalescent, the COVID-19 samples came from the United States, Italy and Spain.

The chain links TRBV6-5 to TRBJ2-4; D might be TRBD1 (6 bases). This sequence was found in a human donor in a cohort sampled during active or convalescent COVID-19. Sequenced: peripheral blood. As DNA, the CDR3 is TGTGCCAGTACCCAGGGGTCAAACATTCAGTACTTC. Its protein product is CASTQGSNIQYF.